This T cell receptor (beta chain) was sequenced in a study of Ad26.COV2.S vaccination and SARS-CoV-2 variants. Study-level background: Donor participated within the Ad26.COV2.S arm of the COV1001 trial. Participants got Ad26.COV2.S intramuscularly, once or twice 56 days apart. Study-wide findings and caveats: The study found higher spike-specific TCR breadth in vaccine than placebo recipients.

To note about this clone: The target antigen is unknown.

Treatment of the sample: about 20 received Ad26.COV2.S at low or high dose, single or two shots; 5 received placebo; per-sample allocation not given. Sample collection was performed on day 63 after the first vaccine or placebo injection. As its vector, the vaccine had Ad26, which expressed Wuhan-strain SARS-CoV-2 spike. The CDR3 covers 19 residues. Assay used: immunoSEQ multiplex PCR; TCRdb lists only in-frame clones, some missing. Among more than 350,000 clones listed, approximately 90% were seen once. This receptor was obtained from a person aged 18-60 years who received the Ad26.COV2.S COVID-19 vaccine or a placebo. The material sequenced was peripheral blood, taken in a trial of Ad26.COV2.S vaccine versus placebo. The V gene is TRBV21-1, the J gene TRBJ2-1; whether TRBD2, the table's D call, matches the DNA was not checked. TRBV21-1 constitutes a pseudogene. CDR3 protein: CASSEKLAGGRSSYNEQFF. CDR3 nucleotide sequence: TGTGCCAGCAGCGAAAAACTAGCGGGAGGCCGTAGCTCCTACAATGAGCAGTTCTTC.